This T cell receptor beta chain was sequenced for a study of cytomegalovirus exposure and HLA in healthy donors. General study findings and limits: High specificity and sensitivity for cytomegalovirus status were reported for the classifier.

PCR involved 60 Vbeta and 13 Jbeta primers. The method was immunoSEQ multiplex PCR; TCRdb's version includes in-frame clones alone and lacks a portion of them. The repertoire consists of about 160,000 clones, with roughly two thirds occurring once and the leading ten covering approximately 3%. Details on this clone: The antigen is not known.

The V end lost 5 bases, the J end lost 12 bases, and 12 bases lay between the germline ends. Germline V gene data show CDR1 as SGHDT and CDR2 as YYEEEE. The CDR3 has 11 amino acids. Input material: PBMCs. The chain joins TRBV5-6 to TRBJ2-1, with D perhaps TRBD2 (6 bases). The receptor comes from a woman under 40 in good health and CMV-seronegative. As DNA, the CDR3 is TGTGCCAGCAGTTGGGACTCCAGGCAGTTCTTC. As protein: CASSWDSRQFF.